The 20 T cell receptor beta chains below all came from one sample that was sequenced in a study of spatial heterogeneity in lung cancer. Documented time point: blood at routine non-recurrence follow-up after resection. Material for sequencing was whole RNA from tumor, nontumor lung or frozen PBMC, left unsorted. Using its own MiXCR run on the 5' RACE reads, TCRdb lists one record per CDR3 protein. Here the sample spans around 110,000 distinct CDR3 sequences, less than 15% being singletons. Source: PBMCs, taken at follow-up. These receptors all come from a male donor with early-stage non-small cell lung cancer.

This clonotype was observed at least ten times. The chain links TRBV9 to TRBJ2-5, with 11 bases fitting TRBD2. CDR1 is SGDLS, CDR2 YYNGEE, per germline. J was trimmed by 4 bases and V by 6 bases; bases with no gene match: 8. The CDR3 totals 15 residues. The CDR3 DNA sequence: TGTGCCAGCACCCTAGCGGGGGGTCTTTCAGAGACCCAGTACTTC. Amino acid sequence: CASTLAGGLSETQYF.

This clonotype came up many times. The CDR3 nucleotides are TGTGCCAGCAGCCTAAGGAGGAGCACAGATACGCAGTATTTT. Protein sequence: CASSLRRSTDTQYF. This chain joins TRBV3-1 and TRBJ2-3; possible D gene TRBD2, 5 bases. CDR3 size: 14 residues. The V gene lost 4 bases and the J gene lost 0 bases, with 8 bases spanning the gap. Germline V lookup: CDR1 LGHDT, CDR2 YNNKEL (reference sequence).

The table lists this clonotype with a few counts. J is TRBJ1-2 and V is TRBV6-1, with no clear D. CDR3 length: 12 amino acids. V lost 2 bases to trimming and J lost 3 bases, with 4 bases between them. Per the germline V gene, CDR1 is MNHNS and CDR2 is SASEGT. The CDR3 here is CASSEPDYGYTF. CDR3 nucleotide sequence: TGTGCCAGCAGTGAACCGGACTATGGCTACACCTTC.

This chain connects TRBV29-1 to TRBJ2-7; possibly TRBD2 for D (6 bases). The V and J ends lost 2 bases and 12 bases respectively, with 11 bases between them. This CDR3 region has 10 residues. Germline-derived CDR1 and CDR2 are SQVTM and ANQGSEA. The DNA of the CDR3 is TGCAGCGTTGAATCCGGGGGTAGGTACTTC. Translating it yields CSVESGGRYF.

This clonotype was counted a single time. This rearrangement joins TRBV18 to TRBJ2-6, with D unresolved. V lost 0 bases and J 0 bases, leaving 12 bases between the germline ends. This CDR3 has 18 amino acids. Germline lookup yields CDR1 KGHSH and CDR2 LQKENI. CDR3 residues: CASSPPRVASSGANVLTF. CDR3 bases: TGTGCCAGCTCACCACCAAGGGTAGCTAGCTCTGGGGCCAACGTCCTGACTTTC. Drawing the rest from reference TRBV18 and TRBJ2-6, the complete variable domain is NAGVMQNPRHLVRRRGQEARLRCSPMKGHSHVYWYRQLPEEGLKFMVYLQKENIIDESGMPKERFSAEFPKEGPSILRIQQVVRGDSAAYFCASSPPRVASSGANVLTFGAGSRLTVL.

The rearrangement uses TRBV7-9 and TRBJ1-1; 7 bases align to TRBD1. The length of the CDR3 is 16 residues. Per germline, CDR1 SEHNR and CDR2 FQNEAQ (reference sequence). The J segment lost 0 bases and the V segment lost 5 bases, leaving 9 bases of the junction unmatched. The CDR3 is CASSHRTGGMNTEAFF. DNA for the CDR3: TGTGCCAGCAGCCACCGGACAGGAGGGATGAACACTGAAGCTTTCTTT. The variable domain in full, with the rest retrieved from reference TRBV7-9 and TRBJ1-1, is DTGVSQNPRHKITKRGQNVTFRCDPISEHNRLYWYRQTLGQGPEFLTYFQNEAQLEKSRLLSDRFSAERPKGSFSTLEIQRTEQGDSAMYLCASSHRTGGMNTEAFFGQGTRLTVV.

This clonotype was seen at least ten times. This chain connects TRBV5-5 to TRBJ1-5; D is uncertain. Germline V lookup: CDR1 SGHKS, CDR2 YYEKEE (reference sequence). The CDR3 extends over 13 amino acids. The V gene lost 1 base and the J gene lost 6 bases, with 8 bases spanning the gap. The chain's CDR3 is CASSLLSFQPQHF. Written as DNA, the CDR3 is TGTGCCAGCAGCTTGTTGTCCTTTCAGCCCCAGCATTTT.

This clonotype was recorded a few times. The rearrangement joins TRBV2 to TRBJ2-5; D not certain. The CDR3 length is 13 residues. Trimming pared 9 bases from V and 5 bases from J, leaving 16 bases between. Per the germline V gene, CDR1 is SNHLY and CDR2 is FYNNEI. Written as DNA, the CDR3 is TGTGCCAGAAGCCCAAGCCCCGGGGAGACCCAGTACTTC. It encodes CARSPSPGETQYF.

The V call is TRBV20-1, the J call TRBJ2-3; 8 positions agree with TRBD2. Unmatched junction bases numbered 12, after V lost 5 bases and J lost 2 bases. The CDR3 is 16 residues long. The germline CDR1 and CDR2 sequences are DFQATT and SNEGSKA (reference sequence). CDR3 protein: CSASGGIAGTTDTQYF. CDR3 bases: TGCAGTGCTTCGGGGGGGATAGCGGGGACCACAGATACGCAGTATTTT.

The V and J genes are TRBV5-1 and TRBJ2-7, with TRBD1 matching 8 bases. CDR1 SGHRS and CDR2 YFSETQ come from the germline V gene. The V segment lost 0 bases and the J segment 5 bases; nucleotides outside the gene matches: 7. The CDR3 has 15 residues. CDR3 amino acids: CASSLAPGQEDEQYF. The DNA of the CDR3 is TGCGCCAGCAGCTTGGCACCGGGACAGGAGGACGAGCAGTACTTC.

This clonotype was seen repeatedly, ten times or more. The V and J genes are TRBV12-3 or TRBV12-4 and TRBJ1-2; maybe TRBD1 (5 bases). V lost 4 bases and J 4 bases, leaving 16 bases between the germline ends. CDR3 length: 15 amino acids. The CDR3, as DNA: TGTGCCAGCAGTTCGGGCAGGGTAGATCCCTATGGCTACACCTTC. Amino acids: CASSSGRVDPYGYTF.

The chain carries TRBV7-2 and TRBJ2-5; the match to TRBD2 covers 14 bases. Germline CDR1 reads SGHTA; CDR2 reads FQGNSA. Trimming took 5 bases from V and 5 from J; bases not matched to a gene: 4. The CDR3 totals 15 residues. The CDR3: CASSQTSGGAETQYF. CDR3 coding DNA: TGTGCCAGCAGCCAGACTAGCGGGGGGGCCGAGACCCAGTACTTC.

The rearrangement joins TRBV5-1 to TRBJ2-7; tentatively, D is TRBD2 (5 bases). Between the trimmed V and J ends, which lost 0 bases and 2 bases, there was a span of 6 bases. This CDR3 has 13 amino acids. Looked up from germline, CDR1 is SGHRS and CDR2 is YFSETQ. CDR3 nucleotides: TGCGCCAGCAGCTTGGACGGGGCCTACGAGCAGTACTTC. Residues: CASSLDGAYEQYF.

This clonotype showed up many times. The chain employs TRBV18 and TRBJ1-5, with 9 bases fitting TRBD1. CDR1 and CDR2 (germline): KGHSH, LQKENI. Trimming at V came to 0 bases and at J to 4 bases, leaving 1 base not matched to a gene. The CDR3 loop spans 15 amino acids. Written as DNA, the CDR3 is TGTGCCAGCTCACCACCCGGGACAGGGAATCAGCCCCAGCATTTT. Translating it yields CASSPPGTGNQPQHF.

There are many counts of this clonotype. CDR3 region: CSAKGQGYEQYF. The CDR3 DNA reads TGCAGTGCTAAAGGACAGGGCTACGAGCAGTACTTC. This chain joins TRBV20-1 and TRBJ2-7, with TRBD1 identical over 8 bases. The J segment lost 3 bases and the V segment lost 4 bases, leaving 2 bases of the junction unmatched. The CDR3 consists of 12 residues. Germline V lookup: CDR1 DFQATT, CDR2 SNEGSKA (reference sequence).

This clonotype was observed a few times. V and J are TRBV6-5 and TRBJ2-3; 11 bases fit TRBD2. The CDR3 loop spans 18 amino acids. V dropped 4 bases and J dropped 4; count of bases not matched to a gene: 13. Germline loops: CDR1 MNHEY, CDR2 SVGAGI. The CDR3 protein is CASSFSGRGTSGSDTQYF. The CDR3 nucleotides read TGTGCCAGCAGTTTCTCGGGACGAGGGACTAGCGGATCAGATACGCAGTATTTT.

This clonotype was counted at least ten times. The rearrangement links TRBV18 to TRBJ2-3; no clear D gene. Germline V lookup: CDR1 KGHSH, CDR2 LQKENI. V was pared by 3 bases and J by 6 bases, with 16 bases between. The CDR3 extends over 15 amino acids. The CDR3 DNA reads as TGTGCCAGCTCACCTACTTGGACCTCATGGGATACGCAGTATTTT. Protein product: CASSPTWTSWDTQYF.

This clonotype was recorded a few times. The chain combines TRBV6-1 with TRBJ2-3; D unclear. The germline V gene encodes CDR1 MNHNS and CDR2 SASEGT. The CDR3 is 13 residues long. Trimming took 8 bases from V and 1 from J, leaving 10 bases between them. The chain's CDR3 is CASLRWGTDTQYF. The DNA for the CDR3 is TGTGCCAGCTTAAGATGGGGCACAGATACGCAGTATTTT.

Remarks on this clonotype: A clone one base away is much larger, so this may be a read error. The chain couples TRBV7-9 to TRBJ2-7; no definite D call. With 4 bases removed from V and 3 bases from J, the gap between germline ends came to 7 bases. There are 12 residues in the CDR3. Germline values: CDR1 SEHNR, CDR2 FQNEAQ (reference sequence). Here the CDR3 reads CASSSTYYEQYF. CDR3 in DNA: TGTGCCAGCAGCTCAACCTACTACGAGCAGTACTTC.

CDR3 amino acids: CATSDRTSGGTDTQYF. The DNA of the CDR3 is TGTGCCACCAGTGATAGGACTAGCGGAGGCACAGATACGCAGTATTTT. The chain recombines TRBV24-1 with TRBJ2-3; 10 bases align to TRBD2. The CDR3 contains 16 residues. Trimming cost V 3 bases and J 1 base; bases outside gene matches: 3. Germline V gene sequence: CDR1 KGHDR, CDR2 SFDVKD.